The clone carrying this T cell receptor (beta chain) was detected many times. Its matching antigen is unknown. The record originates from a study of T cells after posttransplantation cyclophosphamide. Study conclusions and caveats: TRB overlap between skin or GI tissue T cells and blood was limited. Donor CD8+ memory clones often dominated recipient blood repertoires at later times.

Assay used: immunoSEQ multiplex PCR; TCRdb lists only in-frame clones, some missing. The specimen has 30,000 to 45,000 clones, none found just once. Trimming shortened V by 0 bases and J by 5 bases, and 12 bases separated the two germline ends. This CDR3 has 14 residues. In germline, CDR1 is SGHNT, CDR2 YYREEE (reference sequence). The rearrangement uses TRBV5-4 and TRBJ2-7; D is undetermined. This receptor was identified in a girl aged 5-17 years in good health, CMV-negative, and a related stem cell transplant donor. Input material: PBMCs. The CDR3 nucleotides are TGTGCCAGCAGCTTGGTTTCTGAGAGCCACGAGCAGTACTTC. Translating it yields CASSLVSESHEQYF.